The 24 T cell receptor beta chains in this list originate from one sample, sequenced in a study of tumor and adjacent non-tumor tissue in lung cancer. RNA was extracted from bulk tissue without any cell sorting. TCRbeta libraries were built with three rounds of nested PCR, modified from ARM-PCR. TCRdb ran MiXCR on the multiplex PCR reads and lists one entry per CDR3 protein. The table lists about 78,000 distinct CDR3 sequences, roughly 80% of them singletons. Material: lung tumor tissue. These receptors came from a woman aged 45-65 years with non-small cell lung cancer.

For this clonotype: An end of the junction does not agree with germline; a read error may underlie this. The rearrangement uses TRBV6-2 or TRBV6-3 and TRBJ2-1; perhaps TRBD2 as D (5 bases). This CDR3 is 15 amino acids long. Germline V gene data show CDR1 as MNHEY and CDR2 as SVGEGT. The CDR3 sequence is CTSKSRRTEAHEQFF. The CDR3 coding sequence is TGTACCAGCAAATCCCGCAGGACGGAGGCGCATGAGCAGTTCTTC.

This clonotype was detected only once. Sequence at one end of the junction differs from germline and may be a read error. For the CDR3, the DNA is TGTGCCAACAGTTACTCGGCGGGACTTACCTACGAGCAGTACTTC. Residues: CANSYSAGLTYEQYF. This chain joins TRBV6-5 and TRBJ2-7, with a weak D call TRBD2 (6 bases). The length of the CDR3 is 15 residues. The germline V gene has CDR1 MNHEY and CDR2 SVGAGI.

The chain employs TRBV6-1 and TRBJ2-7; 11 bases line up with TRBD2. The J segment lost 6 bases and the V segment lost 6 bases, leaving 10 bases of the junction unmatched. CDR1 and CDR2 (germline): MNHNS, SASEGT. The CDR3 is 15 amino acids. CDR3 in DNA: TGTGCCAGCAGGGGTAGTAGCGGGAGGGCCTCCGAGCAGTACTTC. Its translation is CASRGSSGRASEQYF.

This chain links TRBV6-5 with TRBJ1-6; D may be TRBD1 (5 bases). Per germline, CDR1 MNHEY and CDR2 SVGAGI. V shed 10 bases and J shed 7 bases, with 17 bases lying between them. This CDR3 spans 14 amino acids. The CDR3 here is CAIRWGTDNSPLHF. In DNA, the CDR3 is TGTGCCATCAGGTGGGGGACCGACAATTCACCCCTCCACTTT.

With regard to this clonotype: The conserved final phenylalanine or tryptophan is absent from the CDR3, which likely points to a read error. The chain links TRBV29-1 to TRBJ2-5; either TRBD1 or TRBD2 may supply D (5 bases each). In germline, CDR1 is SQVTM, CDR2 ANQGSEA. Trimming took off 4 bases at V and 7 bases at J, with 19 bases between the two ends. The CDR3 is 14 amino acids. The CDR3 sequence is CSVVHGDPTGTQYL. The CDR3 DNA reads TGCAGCGTTGTCCACGGGGACCCCACCGGGACCCAGTACTTA.

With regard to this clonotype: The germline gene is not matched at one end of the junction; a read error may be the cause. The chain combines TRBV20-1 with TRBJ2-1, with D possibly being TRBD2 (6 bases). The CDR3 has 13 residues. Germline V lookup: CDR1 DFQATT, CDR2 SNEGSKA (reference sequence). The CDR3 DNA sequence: TGCAGTGCTAGAACACTAGCAATTGGTGAGCAGCTCTTC. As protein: CSARTLAIGEQLF.

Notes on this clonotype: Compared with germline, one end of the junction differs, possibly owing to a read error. In DNA form, the CDR3 reads TGCAGAGTTAGAGCCACTAGCGGGAGATGGGGTGAGCATTTCTTC. Its protein product is CRVRATSGRWGEHFF. The chain links TRBV20-1 to TRBJ2-1; 11 nucleotides align to TRBD2. Germline V gives CDR1 DFQATT, CDR2 SNEGSKA (reference sequence). The CDR3 is made up of 15 amino acids.

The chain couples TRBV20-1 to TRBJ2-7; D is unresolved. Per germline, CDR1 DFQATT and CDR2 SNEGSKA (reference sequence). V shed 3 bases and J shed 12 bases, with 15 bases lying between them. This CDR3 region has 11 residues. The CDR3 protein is CSARTIGALYF. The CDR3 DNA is TGCAGTGCTAGGACAATTGGCGCGCTGTACTTC.

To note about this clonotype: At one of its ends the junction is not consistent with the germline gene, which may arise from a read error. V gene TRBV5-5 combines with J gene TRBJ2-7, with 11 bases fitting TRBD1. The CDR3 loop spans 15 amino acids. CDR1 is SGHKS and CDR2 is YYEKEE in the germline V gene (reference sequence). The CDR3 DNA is TGTGCCAGCTGTCAAGACGGACAGGGGGCCTACGAGCAATACTTC. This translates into CASCQDGQGAYEQYF.

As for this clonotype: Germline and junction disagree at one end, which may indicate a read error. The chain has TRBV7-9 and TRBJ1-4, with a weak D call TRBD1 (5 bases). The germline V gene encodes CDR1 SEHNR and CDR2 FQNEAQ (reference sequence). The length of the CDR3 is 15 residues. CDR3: CASSLRRGPNEELFF. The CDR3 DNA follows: TGTGCCAGCAGCTTAAGACGGGGACCTAATGAAGAACTGTTTTTT.

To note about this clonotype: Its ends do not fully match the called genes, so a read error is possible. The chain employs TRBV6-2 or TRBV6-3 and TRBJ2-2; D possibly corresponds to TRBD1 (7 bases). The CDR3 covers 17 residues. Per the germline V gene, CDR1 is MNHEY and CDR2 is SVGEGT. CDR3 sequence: CASSYSGGNHGIGELFF. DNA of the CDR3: TGTGCCAGCAGCTACTCAGGGGGGAATCACGGCATCGGGGAGCTGTTTTTT.

The CDR3 coding sequence is TGTGCCAGCAGCCAAATGCTAGCATTCTGCGAGCAGTACTTC. This encodes CASSQMLAFCEQYF. The chain carries TRBV6-6 and TRBJ2-7; TRBD2 might be the D (5 bases). This CDR3 has 14 amino acids. Trimming pared 6 bases from V and 6 bases from J, leaving 18 bases between. The germline gives CDR1 MNHNY, CDR2 SVGAGI (reference sequence).

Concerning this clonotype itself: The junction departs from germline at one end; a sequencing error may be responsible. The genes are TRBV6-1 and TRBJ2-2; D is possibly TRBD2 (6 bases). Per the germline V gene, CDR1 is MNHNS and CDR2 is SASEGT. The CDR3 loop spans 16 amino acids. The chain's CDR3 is CASRQGSGSGGGELLF. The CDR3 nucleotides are TGTGCTAGCAGGCAGGGTTCTGGCAGCGGAGGAGGGGAGTTGCTTTTT.

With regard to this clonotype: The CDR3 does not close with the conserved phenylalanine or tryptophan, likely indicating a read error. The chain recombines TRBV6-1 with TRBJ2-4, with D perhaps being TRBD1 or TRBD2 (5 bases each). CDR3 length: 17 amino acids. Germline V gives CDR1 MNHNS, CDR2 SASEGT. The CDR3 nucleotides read TGTACCAGCAGTGAATTCCGTCTCTCTGGGGGACAAAACATTCAGTACTTA. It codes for CTSSEFRLSGGQNIQYL.

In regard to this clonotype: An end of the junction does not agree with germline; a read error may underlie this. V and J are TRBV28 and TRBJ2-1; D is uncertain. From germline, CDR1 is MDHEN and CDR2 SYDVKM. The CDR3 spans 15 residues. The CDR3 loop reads CVSSSGRLSYNEQFF. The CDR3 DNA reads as TGTGTCAGCAGTTCCGGACGCCTCTCATACAATGAGCAGTTCTTC.

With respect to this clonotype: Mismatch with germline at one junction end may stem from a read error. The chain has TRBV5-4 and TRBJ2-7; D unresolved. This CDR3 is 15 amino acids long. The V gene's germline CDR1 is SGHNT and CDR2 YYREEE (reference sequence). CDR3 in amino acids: CASSLTTIGPYEQYF. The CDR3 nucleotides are TGTGCTAGCAGCTTGACCACTATCGGACCCTACGAGCAGTACTTC.

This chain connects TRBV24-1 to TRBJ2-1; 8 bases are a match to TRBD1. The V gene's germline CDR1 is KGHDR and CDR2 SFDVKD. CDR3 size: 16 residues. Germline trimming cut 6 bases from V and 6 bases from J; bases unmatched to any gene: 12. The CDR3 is CATSTAETGVVNEQFF. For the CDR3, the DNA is TGTGCCACCAGTACGGCGGAGACAGGGGTAGTCAATGAGCAGTTCTTC.

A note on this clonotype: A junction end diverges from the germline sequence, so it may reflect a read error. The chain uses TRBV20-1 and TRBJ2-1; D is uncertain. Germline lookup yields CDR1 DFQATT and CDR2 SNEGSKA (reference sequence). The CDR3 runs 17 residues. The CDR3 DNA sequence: TGCAGTGCTAGAGCCCCTACAGCGTATAGCTCCTACATTGAGCAGTTGTTC. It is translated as CSARAPTAYSSYIEQLF.

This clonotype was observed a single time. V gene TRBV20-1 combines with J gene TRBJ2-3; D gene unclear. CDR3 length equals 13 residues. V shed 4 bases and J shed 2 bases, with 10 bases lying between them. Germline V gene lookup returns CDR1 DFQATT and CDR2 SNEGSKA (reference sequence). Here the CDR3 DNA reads TGCAGTGCTATGGCAAGCGACACAGATACGCAGTATTTT. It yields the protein CSAMASDTDTQYF.

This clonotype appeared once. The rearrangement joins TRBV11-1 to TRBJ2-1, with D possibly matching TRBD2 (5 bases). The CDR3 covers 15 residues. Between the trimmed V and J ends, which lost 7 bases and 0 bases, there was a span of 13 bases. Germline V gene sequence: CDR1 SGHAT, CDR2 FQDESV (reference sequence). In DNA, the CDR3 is TGTGCCAGCATCTCTAGCCCAAGCTCCTACAATGAGCAGTTCTTC. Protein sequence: CASISSPSSYNEQFF. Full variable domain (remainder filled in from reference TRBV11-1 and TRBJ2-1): EAEVAQSPRYKITEKSQAVAFWCDPISGHATLYWYRQILGQGPELLVQFQDESVVDDSQLPKDRFSAERLKGVDSTLKIQPAELGDSAMYLCASISSPSSYNEQFFGPGTRLTVL.

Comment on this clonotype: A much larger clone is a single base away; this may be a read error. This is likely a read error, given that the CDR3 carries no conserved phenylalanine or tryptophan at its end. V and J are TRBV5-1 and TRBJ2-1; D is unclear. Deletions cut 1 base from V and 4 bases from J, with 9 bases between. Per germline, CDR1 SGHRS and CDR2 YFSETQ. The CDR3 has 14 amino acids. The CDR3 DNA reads TGCGCCAGCAGCTTGTTAGTCGGATACAATGAGCAGTTCTAC. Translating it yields CASSLLVGYNEQFY.

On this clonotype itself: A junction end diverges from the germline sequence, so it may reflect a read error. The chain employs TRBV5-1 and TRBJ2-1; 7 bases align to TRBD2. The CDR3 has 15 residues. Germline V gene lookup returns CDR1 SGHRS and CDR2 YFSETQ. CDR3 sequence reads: CASSRGSGSYNEQFF. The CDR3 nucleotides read TGTGCCAGCAGTCGCGGGAGCGGATCCTACAATGAGCAGTTCTTC.

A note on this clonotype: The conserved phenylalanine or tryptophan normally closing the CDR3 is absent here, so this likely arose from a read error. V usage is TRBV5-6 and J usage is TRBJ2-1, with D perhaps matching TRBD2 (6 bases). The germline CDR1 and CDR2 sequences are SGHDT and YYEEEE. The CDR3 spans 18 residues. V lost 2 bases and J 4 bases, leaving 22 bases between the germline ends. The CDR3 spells CASSFYGTVRAEYNEQFL. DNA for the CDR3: TGTGCCAGCAGCTTCTATGGGACTGTCCGGGCCGAGTACAATGAGCAGTTCCTC.

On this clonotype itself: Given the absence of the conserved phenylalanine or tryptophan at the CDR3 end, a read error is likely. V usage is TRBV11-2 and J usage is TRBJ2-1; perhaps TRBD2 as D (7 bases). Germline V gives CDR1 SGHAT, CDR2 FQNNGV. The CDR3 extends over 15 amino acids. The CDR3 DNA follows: TGTGCAAACAACAAAGGGGGAGGGGGCTACAATGAGCAGTTCTCC. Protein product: CANNKGGGGYNEQFS.